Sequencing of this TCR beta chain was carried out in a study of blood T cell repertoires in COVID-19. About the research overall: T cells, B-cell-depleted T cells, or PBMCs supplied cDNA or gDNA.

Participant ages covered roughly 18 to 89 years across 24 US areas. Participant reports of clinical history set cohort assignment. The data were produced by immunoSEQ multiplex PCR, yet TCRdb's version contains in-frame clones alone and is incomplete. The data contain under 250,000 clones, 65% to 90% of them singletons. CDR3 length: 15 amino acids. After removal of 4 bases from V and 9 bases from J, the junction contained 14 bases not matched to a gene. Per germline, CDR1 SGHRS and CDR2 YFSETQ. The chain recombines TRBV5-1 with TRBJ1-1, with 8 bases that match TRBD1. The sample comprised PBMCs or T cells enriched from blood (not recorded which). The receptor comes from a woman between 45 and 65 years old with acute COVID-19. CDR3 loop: CASSNLGQAHLKAFF. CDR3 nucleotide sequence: TGCGCCAGCAGCAACCTGGGACAGGCACACTTAAAAGCTTTCTTT.